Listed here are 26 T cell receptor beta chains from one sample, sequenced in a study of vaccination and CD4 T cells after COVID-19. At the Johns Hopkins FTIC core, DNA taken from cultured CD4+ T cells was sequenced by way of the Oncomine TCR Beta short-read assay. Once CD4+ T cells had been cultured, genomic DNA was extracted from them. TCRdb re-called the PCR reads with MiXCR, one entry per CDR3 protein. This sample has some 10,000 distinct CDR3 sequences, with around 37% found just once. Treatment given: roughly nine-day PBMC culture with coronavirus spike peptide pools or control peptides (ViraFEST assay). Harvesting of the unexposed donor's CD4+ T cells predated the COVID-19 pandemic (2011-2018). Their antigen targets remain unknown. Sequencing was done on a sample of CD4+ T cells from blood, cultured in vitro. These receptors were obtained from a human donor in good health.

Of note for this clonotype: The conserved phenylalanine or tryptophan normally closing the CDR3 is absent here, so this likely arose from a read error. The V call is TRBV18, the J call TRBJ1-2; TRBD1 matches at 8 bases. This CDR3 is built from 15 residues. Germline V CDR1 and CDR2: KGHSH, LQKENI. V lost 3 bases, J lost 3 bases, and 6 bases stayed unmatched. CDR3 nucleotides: TGTGCCAGCTCACCGCTTCCAGGGGGCGACTATGGCTACACCCTC. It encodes CASSPLPGGDYGYTL.

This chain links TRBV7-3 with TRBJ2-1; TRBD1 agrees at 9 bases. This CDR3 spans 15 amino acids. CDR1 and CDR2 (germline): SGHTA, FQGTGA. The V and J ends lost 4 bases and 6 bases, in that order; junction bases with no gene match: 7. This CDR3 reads CASSSTGGGGNEQFF. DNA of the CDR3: TGTGCCAGCAGCTCAACAGGGGGCGGGGGCAATGAGCAGTTCTTC.

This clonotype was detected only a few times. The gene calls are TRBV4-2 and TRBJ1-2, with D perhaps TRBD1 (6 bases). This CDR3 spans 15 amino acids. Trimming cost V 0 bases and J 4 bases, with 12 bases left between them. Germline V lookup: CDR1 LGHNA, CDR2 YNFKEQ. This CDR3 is CASSQDAWTVYGYTF. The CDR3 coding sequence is TGTGCCAGCAGCCAAGACGCATGGACAGTCTATGGCTACACCTTC.

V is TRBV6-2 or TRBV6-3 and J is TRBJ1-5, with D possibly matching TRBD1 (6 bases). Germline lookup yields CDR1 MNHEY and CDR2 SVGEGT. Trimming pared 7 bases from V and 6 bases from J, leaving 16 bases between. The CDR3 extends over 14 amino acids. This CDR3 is CASTRGGLIQPQHF. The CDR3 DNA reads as TGTGCCAGCACCAGGGGTGGCTTAATTCAGCCCCAGCATTTT.

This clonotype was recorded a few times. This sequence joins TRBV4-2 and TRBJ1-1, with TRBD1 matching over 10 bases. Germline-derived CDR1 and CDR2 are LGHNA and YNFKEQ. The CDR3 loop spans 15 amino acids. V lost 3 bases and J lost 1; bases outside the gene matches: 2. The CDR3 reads CASSQGQGRNTEAFF. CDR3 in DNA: TGTGCCAGCAGCCAGGGACAGGGGAGGAACACTGAAGCTTTCTTT.

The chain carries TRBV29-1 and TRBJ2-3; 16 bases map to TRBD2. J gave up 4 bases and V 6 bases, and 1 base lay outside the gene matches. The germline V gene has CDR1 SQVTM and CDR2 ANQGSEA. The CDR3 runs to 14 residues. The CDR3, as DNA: TGCAGCGTGGGACTAGCGGGAGGGGCAGATACGCAGTATTTT. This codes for CSVGLAGGADTQYF.

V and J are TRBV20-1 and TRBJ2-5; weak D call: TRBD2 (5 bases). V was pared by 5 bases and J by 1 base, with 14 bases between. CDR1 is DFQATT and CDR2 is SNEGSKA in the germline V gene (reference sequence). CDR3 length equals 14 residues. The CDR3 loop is CSARRSGVQETQYF. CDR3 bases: TGCAGTGCTCGGCGGAGCGGTGTCCAAGAGACCCAGTACTTC.

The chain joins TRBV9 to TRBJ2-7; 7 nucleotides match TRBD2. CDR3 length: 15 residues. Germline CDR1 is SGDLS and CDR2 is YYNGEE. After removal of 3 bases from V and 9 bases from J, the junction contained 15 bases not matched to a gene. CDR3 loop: CASSEEFAGDYRQYF. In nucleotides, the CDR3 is TGTGCCAGCAGCGAGGAGTTCGCGGGAGACTACCGGCAGTACTTC.

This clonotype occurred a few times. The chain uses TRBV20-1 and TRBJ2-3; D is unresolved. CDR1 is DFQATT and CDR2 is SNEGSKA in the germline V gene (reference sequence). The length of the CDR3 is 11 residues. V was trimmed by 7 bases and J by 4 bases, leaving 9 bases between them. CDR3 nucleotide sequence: TGCAGTGTAAGGGCGGCAGATACGCAGTATTTT. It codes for CSVRAADTQYF.

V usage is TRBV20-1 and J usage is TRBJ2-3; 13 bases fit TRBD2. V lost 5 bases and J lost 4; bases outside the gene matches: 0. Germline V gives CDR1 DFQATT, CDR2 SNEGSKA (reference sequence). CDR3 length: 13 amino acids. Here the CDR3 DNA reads TGCAGTGCTGGACTAGCGGGAGCAGATACGCAGTATTTT. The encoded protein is CSAGLAGADTQYF.

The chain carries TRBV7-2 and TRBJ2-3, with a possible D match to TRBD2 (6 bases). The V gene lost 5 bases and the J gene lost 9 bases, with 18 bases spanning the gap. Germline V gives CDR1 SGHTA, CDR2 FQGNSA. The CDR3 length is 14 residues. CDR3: CASSPTPGLTTQYF. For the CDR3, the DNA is TGTGCCAGCAGCCCTACTCCGGGACTTACAACGCAGTATTTT.

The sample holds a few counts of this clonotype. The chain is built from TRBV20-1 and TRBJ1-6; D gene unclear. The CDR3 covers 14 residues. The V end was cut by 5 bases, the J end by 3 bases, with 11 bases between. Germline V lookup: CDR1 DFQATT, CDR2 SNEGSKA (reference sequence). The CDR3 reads CSAPSARYNSPLHF. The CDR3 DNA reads TGCAGTGCTCCATCGGCCCGCTATAATTCACCCCTCCACTTT.

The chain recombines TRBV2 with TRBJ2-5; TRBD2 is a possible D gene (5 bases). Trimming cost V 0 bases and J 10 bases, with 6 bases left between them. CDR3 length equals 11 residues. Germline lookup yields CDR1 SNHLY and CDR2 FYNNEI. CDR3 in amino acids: CASSEAAGQYF. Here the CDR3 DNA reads TGTGCCAGCAGTGAAGCGGCGGGCCAGTACTTC.

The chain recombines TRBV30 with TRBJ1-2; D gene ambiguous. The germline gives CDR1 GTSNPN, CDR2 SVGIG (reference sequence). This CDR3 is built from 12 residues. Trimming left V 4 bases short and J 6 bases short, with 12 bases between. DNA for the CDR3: TGTGCCTGGAATCGGGGTTTGGATGGCTACACCTTC. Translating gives CAWNRGLDGYTF.

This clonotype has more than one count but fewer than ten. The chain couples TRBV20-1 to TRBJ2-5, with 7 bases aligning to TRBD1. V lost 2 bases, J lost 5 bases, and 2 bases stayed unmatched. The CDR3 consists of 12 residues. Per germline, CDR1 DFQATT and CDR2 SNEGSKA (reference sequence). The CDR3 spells CSARRDSETQYF. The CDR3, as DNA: TGCAGTGCTAGACGGGACAGTGAGACCCAGTACTTC.

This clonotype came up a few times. The CDR3 protein is CASRVGGGGSEAFF. The CDR3 DNA reads as TGTGCCAGTAGGGTCGGGGGCGGAGGATCCGAAGCTTTCTTT. The rearrangement uses TRBV19 and TRBJ1-1; D possibly corresponds to TRBD1 (6 bases). The CDR3 covers 14 residues. Trimming removed 6 bases from V and 8 bases from J, with 19 bases in between. Germline values: CDR1 LNHDA, CDR2 SQIVND (reference sequence).

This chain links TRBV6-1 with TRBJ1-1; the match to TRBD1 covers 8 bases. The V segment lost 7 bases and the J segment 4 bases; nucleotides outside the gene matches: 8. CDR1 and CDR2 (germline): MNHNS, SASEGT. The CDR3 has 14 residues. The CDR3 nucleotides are TGTGCCAGCAAGGCAGGGGGCTCAGGCACTGAAGCTTTCTTT. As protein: CASKAGGSGTEAFF.

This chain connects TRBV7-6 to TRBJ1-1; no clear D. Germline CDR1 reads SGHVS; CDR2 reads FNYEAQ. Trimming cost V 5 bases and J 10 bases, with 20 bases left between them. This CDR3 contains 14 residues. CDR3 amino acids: CASSPSDGGGRAFF. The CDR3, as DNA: TGTGCCAGCAGCCCCTCGGACGGAGGAGGTAGAGCTTTCTTT.

The CDR3 reads CATSRADPGTAYHF. The CDR3 DNA sequence: TGTGCCACCAGCAGGGCCGACCCCGGGACCGCGTACCACTTT. V and J are TRBV15 and TRBJ1-6, with D possibly being TRBD1 (5 bases). This CDR3 contains 14 residues. The V and J ends lost 3 bases and 18 bases respectively, with 21 bases between them. CDR1 and CDR2 (germline): LNHNV, YYDKDF (reference sequence).

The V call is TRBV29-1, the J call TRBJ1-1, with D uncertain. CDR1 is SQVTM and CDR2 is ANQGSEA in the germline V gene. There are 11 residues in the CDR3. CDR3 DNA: TGCAATGGATGGTTTAACACTGAAGCTTTCTTT. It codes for CNGWFNTEAFF.

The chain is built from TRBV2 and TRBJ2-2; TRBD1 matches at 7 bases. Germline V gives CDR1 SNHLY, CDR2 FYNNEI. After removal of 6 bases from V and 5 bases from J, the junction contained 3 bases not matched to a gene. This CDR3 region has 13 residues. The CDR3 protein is CASSLQGTGELFF. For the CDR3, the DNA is TGTGCCAGCAGCCTACAGGGGACCGGGGAGCTGTTTTTT.

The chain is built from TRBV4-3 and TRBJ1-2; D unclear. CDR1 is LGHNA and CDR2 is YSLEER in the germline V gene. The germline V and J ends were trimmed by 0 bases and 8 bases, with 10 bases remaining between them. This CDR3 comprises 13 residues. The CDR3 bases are TGCGCCAGCAGCCAAGACAGCTCATACGGCTACACCTTC. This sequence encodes CASSQDSSYGYTF.

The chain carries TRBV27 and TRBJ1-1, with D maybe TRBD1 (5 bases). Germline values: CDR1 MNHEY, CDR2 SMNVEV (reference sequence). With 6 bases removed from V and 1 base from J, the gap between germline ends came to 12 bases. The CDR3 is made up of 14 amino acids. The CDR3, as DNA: TGTGCCAGCAGCGTTCGGGACGGGAACACTGAAGCTTTCTTT. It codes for CASSVRDGNTEAFF.

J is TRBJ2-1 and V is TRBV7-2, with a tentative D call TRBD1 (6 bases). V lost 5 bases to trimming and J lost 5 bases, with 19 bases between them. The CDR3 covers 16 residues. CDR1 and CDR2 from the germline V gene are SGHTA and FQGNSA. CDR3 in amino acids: CASSPLQGLYDNEQFF. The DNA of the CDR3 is TGTGCCAGCAGCCCCCTACAGGGTCTATACGACAATGAGCAGTTCTTC.

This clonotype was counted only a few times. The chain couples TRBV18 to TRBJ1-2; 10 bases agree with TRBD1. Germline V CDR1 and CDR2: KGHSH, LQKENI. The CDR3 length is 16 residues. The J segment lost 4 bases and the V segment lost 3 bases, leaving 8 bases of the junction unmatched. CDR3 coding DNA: TGTGCCAGCTCACCTAAGACAGGGGGCATCGGCTATGGCTACACCTTC. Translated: CASSPKTGGIGYGYTF.

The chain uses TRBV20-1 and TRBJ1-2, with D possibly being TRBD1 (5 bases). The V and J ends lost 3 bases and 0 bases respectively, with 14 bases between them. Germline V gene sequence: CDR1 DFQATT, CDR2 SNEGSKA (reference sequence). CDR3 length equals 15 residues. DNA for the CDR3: TGCAGTGCTAGCGTCCTTGGGGGTACTAACTATGGCTACACCTTC. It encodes CSASVLGGTNYGYTF.